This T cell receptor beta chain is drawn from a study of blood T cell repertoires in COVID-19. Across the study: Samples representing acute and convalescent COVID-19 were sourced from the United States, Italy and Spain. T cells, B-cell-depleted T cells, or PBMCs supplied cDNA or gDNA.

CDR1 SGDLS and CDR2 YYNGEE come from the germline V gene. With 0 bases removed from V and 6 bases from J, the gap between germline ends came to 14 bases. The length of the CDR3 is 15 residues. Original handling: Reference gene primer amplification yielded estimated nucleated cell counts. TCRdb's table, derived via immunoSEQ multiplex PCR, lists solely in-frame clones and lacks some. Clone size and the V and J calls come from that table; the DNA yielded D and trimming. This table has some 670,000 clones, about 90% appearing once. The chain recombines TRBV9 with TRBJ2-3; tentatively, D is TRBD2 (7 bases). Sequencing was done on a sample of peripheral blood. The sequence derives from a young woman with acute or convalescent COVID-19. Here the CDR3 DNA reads TGTGCCAGCAGCGTAGAGGGGGGAGGGCATGATACGCAGTATTTT. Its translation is CASSVEGGGHDTQYF.